Listed here is a single TCR beta chain. This clonotype was detected ten times or more. It has no known antigen specificity. No qualities accompany the bases; no much larger clone lies one base away. The intended sense of this specimen's treatment or condition label: live attenuated yellow fever vaccine strain. At every blood-draw timepoint, two biological replicates of bulk PBMCs were collected. A standard Ficoll-Paque protocol was used to isolate PBMCs from peripheral blood. RNA was extracted with TriZol from bulk PBMCs, CD4 and CD8 fractions, and dextramer-positive and dextramer-negative fractions. The sample is drawn from a study of T cells after yellow fever vaccination (dated by TCRdb to between 2018 and 2020). General notes on the study: The SMART-Seq v4 Ultra Low Input RNA kit was used to prepare libraries from fractions with low cell numbers. To track T-cell clones before and after primary and booster YFV17D yellow fever vaccination, bulk TCR alpha and beta repertoires were sequenced longitudinally. Two healthy male donors, one aged 18 to 29 and one aged 30 to 40 years, were included in the cohort. Blood samples were taken at several timepoints before and after primary and secondary immunization, and bulk PBMC replicates and cell subsets were isolated.

The instrument given in TCRdb is Illumina NovaSeq 6000. Synthesis of TCR cDNA relied on 5'RACE template switching, a step that introduced a universal primer site along with unique molecular identifiers. Priming for cDNA synthesis came from both the TCR alpha and TCR beta constant segments. Libraries were amplified in two PCR steps, with sample barcodes and sequencing adapters added in the second step. Sequencing of libraries was done on Illumina HiSeq 2500 (2x100 bp) or NovaSeq (2x150 bp). For the original study's pipeline: Reads were demultiplexed and collapsed into UMI consensus sequences with MIGEC, and V(D)J alignment was performed with MiXCR. Vaccine-responding clonotypes were defined with edgeR using replicate PBMC samples, requiring FDR below 0.01 and a log2 fold change above 5 up to day 15. Each bulk clonotype received a CD4 or CD8 identity based on whether the sequenced CD4 or CD8 repertoire contained that clonotype at higher abundance. TCRdb reran the public reads through fastp at Q25 and MiXCR, keeping productive beta chains. Every distinct CDR3 protein forms one entry, paired with its most common genes and DNA. These V and J calls derive from TCRdb rather than the authors' analysis. Present in this sample are 250,000 or so distinct CDR3 sequences, roughly 3.7% of which were seen just once. The ten largest make up 15% to 20% of the sample.

Here is what the overall study found, with its caveats: Most clones expanded after primary vaccination (almost 97% of CD4 and around 88% of CD8) were re-detected after the booster, suggesting that broad memory maintenance occurred. Compared with the primary T-cell response, the secondary T-cell response was weaker but faster, peaking on day 5 rather than day 15. Because abundant contaminating clonotypes from the bulk population could be contained in FACS-sorted repertoires, computational filtering was required. Because the study included only a couple of donors, the extent to which the findings can be generalized is limited. A small fraction of clonotypes showed up in both the CD4 and CD8 compartments, probably as a result of convergent recombination.

The germline V gene provides CDR1 SGHAT and CDR2 FQNNGV. The CDR3 goes from the cysteine to the phenylalanine over 17 residues. The kept DNA is CDR3 alone, 51 bases in frame from the first base. Trimming at the junction amounts to 5 bases on V and 0 bases on J, and the germline ends lie 19 bases apart. This TCR came from a man between 18 and 35 years old who received the YFV17D yellow fever vaccine. The material was PBMCs, obtained 15 days after the yellow fever booster vaccination. The chain is encoded by TRBV11-2 joined to TRBJ1-2; matching of 5 bases hints at TRBD1 as the D gene. The nucleotide sequence reads TGTGCCAGCAGCCGGCGGGACGGAGTCCCAGCTAACTATGGCTACACCTTC. Its coded protein is CASSRRDGVPANYGYTF.